This T cell receptor (beta chain) was retrieved from a study of cytomegalovirus exposure and HLA in healthy donors. Study-wide points: A later analysis reportedly found that, within productive TCRs, an Asian-associated ancestry cluster had fewer N-insertions than the mean observed across the roughly 670 donors.

PCR employed 60 Vbeta and 13 Jbeta primers. The assay was immunoSEQ multiplex PCR, and TCRdb's table has in-frame clones only and misses some. Of some 130,000 clones listed, about four fifths were seen once; the top ten hold approximately 1.5%. Per the germline V gene, CDR1 is MDHEN and CDR2 is SYDVKM. V lost 4 bases and J lost 4, with 10 bases in between. The CDR3 is 13 amino acids. Remarks on this clone: Its antigen is as yet unknown.

The sequenced material came from PBMCs. This chain links TRBV28 with TRBJ1-2; D gene ambiguous. The clonotype was recovered from a woman between 35 and 50 years old in good health and CMV-seronegative. This CDR3 is CASSWAVGYGYTF. For the CDR3, the DNA is TGTGCCAGCAGTTGGGCAGTGGGCTATGGCTACACCTTC.